These T cell receptor beta chains were read from a single sample in a study of shared clonotypes between healthy human individuals. Data came from immunoSEQ multiplex PCR; TCRdb stores just in-frame clones and leaves some out. Of under 1,900,000 clones detected, around 98.5% appear once; the ten largest clones hold 0.36%. Sample: naive CD4+ T cells sorted from blood. The receptors shown here come from a young man in good health. Each CDR3 is given with its conserved first and last residue. The D gene is left open where the match is weak.

TRBJ2-7 . TRBV6-1 TGTGCCAGCAGTGATAGTTACGAGCAGTACTTC CASSDSYEQYF
TRBJ2-2 . TRBV7-9 TGTGCCAGCAGCTTAGCGTTAAACACAGGGCGTACCGGGGAGCTGTTTTTT CASSLALNTGRTGELFF
TRBJ2-7 TRBD1 TRBV5-6 TGTGCCAGCAGCCGGACAGGGTACGAGCAGTACTTC CASSRTGYEQYF
TRBJ2-5 TRBD2 TRBV15 TGTGCCACCAGCAAGGATCCGGGACTAGCGGGAGGAGAGACCCAGTACTTC CATSKDPGLAGGETQYF
TRBJ2-7 . TRBV28 TGTGCCAGCAGTACTCCAGCCTCCGGGAACCTGGAGCAGTACTTC CASSTPASGNLEQYF
TRBJ1-5 . TRBV19 TGTGCCAGTACCAGGACGATCAATAGCAATCAGCCCCAGCATTTT CASTRTINSNQPQHF
TRBJ2-1 . TRBV18 TGTGCCAGCTCACCTCGTGGCGTAAGTGAGCAGTTCTTC CASSPRGVSEQFF
TRBJ2-1 . TRBV9 TGTGCCAGCAGCGTAGGGTTCGGGGCCGCTTCGGACAATGAGCAGTTCTTC CASSVGFGAASDNEQFF
TRBJ2-1 . TRBV5-1 TGCGCCAGCAGCCCGAGGGGCCGTTACAATGAGCAGTTCTTC CASSPRGRYNEQFF
TRBJ2-1 TRBD2 TRBV9 TGTGCCAGCAGCGCCGGGACTAGCGGGAGGGCCCTCAATGAGCAGTTCTTC CASSAGTSGRALNEQFF
TRBJ2-3 TRBD2 TRBV19 TGTGCCAGTAGCCGACTAGCGGGAGAGCAGCGCACAGATACGCAGTATTTT CASSRLAGEQRTDTQYF
TRBJ1-2 TRBD1 TRBV29-1 TGCAGCGTGGGAGGGACAGGGTTTGGCTACACCTTC CSVGGTGFGYTF
TRBJ2-7 TRBD1 TRBV28 TGTGCCAGCAGCTACCGTGACAGGGAGATCTCCTACGAGCAGTACTTC CASSYRDREISYEQYF
TRBJ2-1 . TRBV5-1 TGCGCCAGCAGCTTGGCGGGCCGTTTAGCTTACAATGAGCAGTTCTTC CASSLAGRLAYNEQFF
TRBJ1-1 . TRBV5-1 TGCGCCAGCAGCTTGCCGGGGGCGGGTTTAGGTCTTCGCACTGAAGCTTTCTTT CASSLPGAGLGLRTEAFF
TRBJ1-1 TRBD1 TRBV7-9 TGTGCCAGCAGCGGGGGGACAGCATACACTGAAGCTTTCTTT CASSGGTAYTEAFF
TRBJ2-5 . TRBV27 TGTGCCAGCAGTTTCACCCCCGGAGAGACCCAGTACTTC CASSFTPGETQYF
TRBJ1-2 TRBD1 TRBV15 TGTGCCACCAGTCTGAGGGGGACAGGGGGCGCGTATGGCTACACCTTC CATSLRGTGGAYGYTF
TRBJ2-7 TRBD2 TRBV14 TGTGCCAGCAGCCAAGATCATCCACTAGCGGGAATTTACGAGCAGTACTTC CASSQDHPLAGIYEQYF
TRBJ2-5 TRBD1 TRBV4-1 TGCGCCAGCAGCCTCACCGAGGGACAGAAAGAGACCCAGTACTTC CASSLTEGQKETQYF
TRBJ2-7 TRBD2 TRBV5-6 TGTGCCAGCAGCGGGACCCTGACTAGCGGGCCCGACTACGAGCAGTACTTC CASSGTLTSGPDYEQYF
TRBJ1-1 . TRBV29-1 TGCAGCTCCGAGGGGCAGCAGAACACTGAAGCTTTCTTT CSSEGQQNTEAFF
TRBJ1-2 . TRBV27 TGTGCCAGCAGTCCGCCTCGGCGACTCGGGGGCTATGGCTACACCTTC CASSPPRRLGGYGYTF
TRBJ2-6 . TRBV5-1 TGCGCCAGCAGCTATAATCGAGGCTCTGGGGCCAACGTCCTGACTTTC CASSYNRGSGANVLTF
TRBJ2-3 . TRBV7-6 TGTGCCAGCAGCTTATGGCCAGATCCAGATACGCAGTATTTT CASSLWPDPDTQYF